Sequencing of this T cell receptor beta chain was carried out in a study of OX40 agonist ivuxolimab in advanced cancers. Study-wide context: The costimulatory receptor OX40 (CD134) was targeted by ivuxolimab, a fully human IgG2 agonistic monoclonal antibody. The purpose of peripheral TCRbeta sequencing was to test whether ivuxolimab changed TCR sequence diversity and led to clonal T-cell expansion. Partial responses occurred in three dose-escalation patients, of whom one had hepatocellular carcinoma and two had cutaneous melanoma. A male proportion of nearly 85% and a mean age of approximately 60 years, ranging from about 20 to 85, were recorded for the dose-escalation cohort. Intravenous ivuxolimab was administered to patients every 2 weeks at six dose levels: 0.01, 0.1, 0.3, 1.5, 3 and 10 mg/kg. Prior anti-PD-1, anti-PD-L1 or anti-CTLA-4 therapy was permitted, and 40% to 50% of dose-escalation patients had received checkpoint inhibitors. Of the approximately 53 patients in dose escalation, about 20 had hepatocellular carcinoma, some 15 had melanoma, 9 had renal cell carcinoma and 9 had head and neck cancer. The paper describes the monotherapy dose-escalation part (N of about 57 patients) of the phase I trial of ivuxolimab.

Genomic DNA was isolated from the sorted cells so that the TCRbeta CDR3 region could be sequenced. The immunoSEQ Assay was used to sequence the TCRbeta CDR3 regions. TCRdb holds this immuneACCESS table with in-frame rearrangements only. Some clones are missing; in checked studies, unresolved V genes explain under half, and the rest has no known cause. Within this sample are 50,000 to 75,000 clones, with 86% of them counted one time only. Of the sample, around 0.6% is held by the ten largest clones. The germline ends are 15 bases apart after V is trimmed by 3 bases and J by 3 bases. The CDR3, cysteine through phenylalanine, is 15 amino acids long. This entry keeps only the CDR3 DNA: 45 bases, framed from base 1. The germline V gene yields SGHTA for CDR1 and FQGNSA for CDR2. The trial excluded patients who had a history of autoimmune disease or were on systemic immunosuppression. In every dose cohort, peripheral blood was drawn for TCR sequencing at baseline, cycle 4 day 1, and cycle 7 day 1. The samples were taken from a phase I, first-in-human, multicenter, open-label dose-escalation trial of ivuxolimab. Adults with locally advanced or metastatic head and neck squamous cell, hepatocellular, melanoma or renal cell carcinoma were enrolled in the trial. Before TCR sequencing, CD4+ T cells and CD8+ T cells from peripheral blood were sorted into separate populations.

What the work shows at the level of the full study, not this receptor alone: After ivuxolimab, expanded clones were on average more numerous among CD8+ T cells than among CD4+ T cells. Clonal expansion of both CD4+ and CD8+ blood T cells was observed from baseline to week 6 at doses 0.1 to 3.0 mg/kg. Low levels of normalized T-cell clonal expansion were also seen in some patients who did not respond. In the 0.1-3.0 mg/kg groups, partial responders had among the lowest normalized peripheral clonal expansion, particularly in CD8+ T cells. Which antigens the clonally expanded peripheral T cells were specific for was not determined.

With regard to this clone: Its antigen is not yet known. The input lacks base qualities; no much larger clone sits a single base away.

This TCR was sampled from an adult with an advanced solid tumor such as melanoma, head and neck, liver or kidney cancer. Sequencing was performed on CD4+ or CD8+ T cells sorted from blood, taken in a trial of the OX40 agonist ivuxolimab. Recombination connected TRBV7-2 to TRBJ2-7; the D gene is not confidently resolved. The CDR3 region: CASSLTNNPVYEQYF. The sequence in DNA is TGTGCCAGCAGCTTGACAAATAATCCCGTCTACGAGCAGTACTTC.